These T cell receptor beta chains were read from a single sample in a study of blood T cell repertoires in COVID-19. The assay was immunoSEQ multiplex PCR, and TCRdb's table has in-frame clones only and misses some. The sample includes some 270,000 clones, approximately 92% of them seen just once. Sequenced sample: peripheral blood. Receptors originate from a woman aged 40 to 50 who had recovered from COVID-19. The CDR3 runs from the conserved cysteine through the conserved F or W. The order of the fields is V gene, J gene, clone size, D gene, CDR3 protein, CDR3 DNA. A D gene is named only where the DNA matches it firmly. Only some rows state a clone size, as once, few, many or a class for expanded clones.

TRBV19	TRBJ2-3	.	TRBD2	CASTGGDTDTQYF	TGTGCCAGTACCGGGGGGGACACAGATACGCAGTATTTT
TRBV12-1	TRBJ2-5	.	.	CASSFGRTGGQETQYF	TGTGCCAGCAGCTTTGGTCGGACAGGGGGCCAAGAGACCCAGTACTTC
TRBV14	TRBJ2-3	.	TRBD2	CASSQDISGGAADTQYF	TGTGCCAGCAGCCAAGATATCAGCGGGGGGGCTGCAGATACGCAGTATTTT
TRBV12-3/TRBV12-4	TRBJ2-2	.	.	CASSPQGPGELFF	TGTGCCAGCAGTCCTCAGGGGCCCGGGGAGCTGTTTTTT
TRBV7-2	TRBJ1-5	few	.	CASSPYNAPQHF	TGTGCCAGCAGCCCCTATAACGCGCCCCAGCATTTT
TRBV13	TRBJ2-2	.	.	CASRDTSNTGELFF	TGTGCCAGCAGGGACACTTCGAACACCGGGGAGCTGTTTTTT
TRBV28	TRBJ2-1	.	TRBD2	CASSLLAGGPGEQFF	TGTGCCAGCAGTTTATTGGCGGGGGGGCCTGGTGAGCAGTTCTTC
TRBV9	TRBJ2-1	.	.	CASSLPDFSDLNEQFF	TGTGCCAGCAGCCTCCCGGACTTCTCCGATCTCAATGAGCAGTTCTTC
TRBV6-1	TRBJ2-5	.	.	CASSERAGETQYF	TGTGCCAGCAGTGAACGGGCAGGGGAGACCCAGTACTTC
TRBV10-3	TRBJ2-3	once	TRBD2	CAISGPGTSGETPGDTQYF	TGTGCCATCAGTGGTCCCGGGACTAGCGGGGAAACTCCGGGGGATACGCAGTATTTT
TRBV7-2	TRBJ2-2	.	.	CASSLALTGSGELFF	TGTGCCAGCAGCTTAGCGCTGACGGGGTCCGGGGAGCTGTTTTTT
TRBV7-9	TRBJ1-2	.	.	CASSTGPYGYTF	TGTGCCAGCAGCACAGGGCCCTATGGCTACACCTTC